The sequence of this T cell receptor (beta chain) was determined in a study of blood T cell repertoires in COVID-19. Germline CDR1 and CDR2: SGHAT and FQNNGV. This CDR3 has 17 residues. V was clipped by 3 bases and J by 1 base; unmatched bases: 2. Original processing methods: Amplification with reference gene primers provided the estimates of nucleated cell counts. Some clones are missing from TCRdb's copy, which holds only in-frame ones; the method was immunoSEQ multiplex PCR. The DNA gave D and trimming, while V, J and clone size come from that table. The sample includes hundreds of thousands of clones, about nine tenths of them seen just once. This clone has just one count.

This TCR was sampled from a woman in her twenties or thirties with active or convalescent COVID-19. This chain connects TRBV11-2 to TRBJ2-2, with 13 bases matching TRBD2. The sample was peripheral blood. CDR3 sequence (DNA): TGTGCCAGCAGCTTTACTAGCGGGGGGGAGAACACCGGGGAGCTGTTTTTT. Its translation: CASSFTSGGENTGELFF.